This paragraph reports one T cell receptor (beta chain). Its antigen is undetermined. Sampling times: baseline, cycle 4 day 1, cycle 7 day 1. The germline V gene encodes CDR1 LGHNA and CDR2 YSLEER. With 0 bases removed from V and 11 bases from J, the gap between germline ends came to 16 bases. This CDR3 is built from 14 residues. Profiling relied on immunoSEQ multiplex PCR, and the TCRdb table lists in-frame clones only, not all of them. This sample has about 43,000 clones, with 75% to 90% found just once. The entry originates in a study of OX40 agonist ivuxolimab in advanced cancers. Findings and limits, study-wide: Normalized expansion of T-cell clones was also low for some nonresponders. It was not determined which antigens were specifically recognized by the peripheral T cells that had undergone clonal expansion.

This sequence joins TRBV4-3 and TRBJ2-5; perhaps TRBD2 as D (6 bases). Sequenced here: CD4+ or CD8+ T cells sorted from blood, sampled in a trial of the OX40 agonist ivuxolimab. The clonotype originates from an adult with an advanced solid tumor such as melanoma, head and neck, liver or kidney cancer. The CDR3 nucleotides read TGCGCCAGCAGCCAAGATGACGCGTCGGGGGAGCAGTACTTC. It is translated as CASSQDDASGEQYF.